The sequence of this T cell receptor beta chain was determined in a study of blood T cell repertoires in COVID-19. Germline CDR1 MNHEY, CDR2 SMNVEV (reference sequence). The ends lost 6 bases at V and 7 bases at J; junction bases unmatched: 16. The CDR3 extends over 16 amino acids. Measured with immunoSEQ multiplex PCR; TCRdb has only the in-frame clones, and not every one. The data show approximately 210,000 clones, 80% to 90% seen once. This TCR derives from a man aged 25 to 40 who had recovered from COVID-19. The chain combines TRBV27 with TRBJ1-2, with 8 bases that match TRBD1. The specimen sequenced was peripheral blood. The CDR3 protein is CASSTNRDRKGFGYTF. CDR3 sequence (DNA): TGTGCCAGCAGCACTAACCGGGACAGGAAAGGCTTTGGCTACACCTTC.